These T cell receptor beta chains were read from a single sample in a study of early T cells in non-severe SARS-CoV-2 infection. Using its own MiXCR run on the 5' RACE reads, TCRdb lists one record per CDR3 protein. The sample holds about 45,000 distinct CDR3 sequences; more than 9% are singletons and the top ten take 16%. The specimen was whole blood. The source of these receptors is an adult who was a healthcare worker with PCR-confirmed SARS-CoV-2 infection or an uninfected control (not recorded which). CDR3s include the opening cysteine and the closing phenylalanine or tryptophan. The D gene is left open where the match is weak. Size values are once, few and many counts, or a class for expanded clones, and some rows have none.

TRBV24-1,TRBJ2-3,.,.,TGTGCCACCAGTGACCCCGGTCAAGGGGGAGATACGCAGTATTTT,CATSDPGQGGDTQYF
TRBV29-1,TRBJ1-1,many,TRBD1,TGCAGCGTTGAAACAGGGGGAGCTTTCTTT,CSVETGGAFF
TRBV7-2,TRBJ2-5,many,.,TGTGCCAGCGGTCCCGACAGTTCCCAGTACTTC,CASGPDSSQYF
TRBV15,TRBJ2-1,.,TRBD2,TGTGTCGCCTCGTCCGGGAGGTTCTATGAGCAGTTCTTC,CVASSGRFYEQFF
TRBV4-2,TRBJ2-1,many,.,TGTGCCAGCAGCCAAGATTTAGGACGTGAGCAGTTCTTC,CASSQDLGREQFF
TRBV27,TRBJ1-6,many,.,TGTGCCAGCAGTTTATTAGGACCGCCAATTAATTCACCCCTCCACTTT,CASSLLGPPINSPLHF
TRBV6-2/TRBV6-3,TRBJ1-5,many,.,TGTGCCAGCAGTCCGGGAGCCCCGCTGGGCAATCAGCCCCAGCATTTT,CASSPGAPLGNQPQHF
TRBV7-8,TRBJ2-3,many,.,TGTGCCAGCAGCTCAGAAAAAGGGTGGGATACGCAGTATTTT,CASSSEKGWDTQYF
TRBV28,TRBJ2-1,many,.,TGTGCCAGCAGTCCCGCTATTAGTGAGCAGTTCTTC,CASSPAISEQFF
TRBV4-2,TRBJ2-7,.,TRBD2,TGTGCCAGCAGCCAATACAGCGGGGGGCTCTACGAGCAGTACTTC,CASSQYSGGLYEQYF
TRBV29-1,TRBJ2-1,.,TRBD2,TGCAGCGTTGAAGGTTCCGGGACTAGTGGTAATGAGCAGTTCTTC,CSVEGSGTSGNEQFF
TRBV7-9,TRBJ2-7,many,.,TGTGCCAGCAGCTTAGGTGGGATAAGCGGCTACGAGCAGTACTTC,CASSLGGISGYEQYF
TRBV19,TRBJ2-7,medium-sized,.,TGTGCCAGTAGATCAACCACAGGGAGTTGGGACTACGAGCAGTACTTC,CASRSTTGSWDYEQYF
TRBV7-8,TRBJ2-3,many,TRBD2,TGTGCCAGCAGCTTAGTAGGCGGGGGGGCCGGAGGAGATACGCAGTATTTT,CASSLVGGGAGGDTQYF